These T cell receptor beta chains were read from a single sample in a study of somatic mutations in cytotoxic T cells in rheumatoid arthritis. Clones were read by immunoSEQ multiplex PCR, and TCRdb kept only the in-frame ones, dropping some. Altogether just under 7,500 clones are present, about nine tenths being singletons, with the ten largest covering 15% to 20%. The sequenced material came from CD8+ T cells sorted from blood. The receptors derive from a man in his forties with rheumatoid arthritis. Each CDR3 is given with its conserved first and last residue. D genes are given only for firm matches. Size tells how often a clone was seen (once, few, many) or the class of an expanded clone, and some rows leave it out.

d_call	v_call	j_call	clone_size	cdr3_aa	cdr3_nt
TRBD2	TRBV11-2	TRBJ2-5	once	CASSYGTSRSETQYF	TGTGCCAGCAGCTATGGGACTAGCAGGTCAGAGACCCAGTACTTC
TRBD1	TRBV4-1	TRBJ1-2	-	CASSPTTGGTETNYGYTF	TGCGCCAGCAGCCCTACCACCGGCGGGACAGAAACTAACTATGGCTACACCTTC
-	TRBV27	TRBJ2-3	few	CASSSTVEDTQYF	TGTGCCAGCAGTTCGACTGTGGAAGATACGCAGTATTTT
TRBD1	TRBV7-9	TRBJ2-6	few	CASSFRDRVSGANVLTF	TGTGCCAGCAGCTTCCGGGACAGGGTATCTGGGGCCAACGTCCTGACTTTC
TRBD2	TRBV11-2	TRBJ2-3	-	CASARGRATDTQYF	TGTGCCAGCGCCCGGGGGAGGGCCACAGATACGCAGTATTTT
TRBD1	TRBV27	TRBJ2-1	-	CASSGGTGVPEQFF	TGTGCCAGCAGTGGGGGGACAGGGGTACCTGAGCAGTTCTTC
TRBD1	TRBV19	TRBJ1-2	-	CASRNRDRPQYGYTF	TGTGCCAGTAGAAACCGGGACAGGCCTCAGTATGGCTACACCTTC
-	TRBV19	TRBJ1-2	once	CASSIWGLNYGYTF	TGTGCCAGTAGTATTTGGGGCCTCAACTATGGCTACACCTTC
-	TRBV6-5	TRBJ2-3	-	CASGGTFLDTQYF	TGTGCCAGCGGCGGGACCTTTCTAGATACGCAGTATTTT
-	TRBV11-2	TRBJ1-1	-	CASSQVIARDTEAFF	TGTGCCAGCAGCCAAGTAATCGCCAGGGATACTGAAGCTTTCTTT
-	TRBV27	TRBJ2-7	few	CASSLGPQGYEQYF	TGTGCCAGCAGTTTAGGACCGCAGGGCTACGAGCAGTACTTC
-	TRBV27	TRBJ1-2	once	CASQSLGGDGYTF	TGTGCCAGCCAATCGCTTGGGGGGGATGGCTACACCTTC
-	TRBV6-5	TRBJ2-1	-	CASRTGTNYNEQFF	TGTGCCAGCAGAACCGGGACAAATTACAATGAGCAGTTCTTC
-	TRBV27	TRBJ2-7	-	CASSPFTGIYGQYF	TGTGCCAGCAGTCCCTTTACCGGGATCTACGGGCAGTACTTC
-	TRBV9	TRBJ1-5	-	CASSLGGGGQPQHF	TGTGCCAGCAGCTTGGGAGGGGGAGGCCAGCCCCAGCATTTT
-	TRBV6-5	TRBJ1-1	few	CASSLGGKDRAFF	TGTGCCAGCAGCCTGGGAGGAAAAGATAGAGCTTTCTTT
TRBD2	TRBV10-3	TRBJ2-1	-	CAISDSRGDEQFF	TGTGCCATCAGTGACTCCCGGGGGGATGAGCAGTTCTTC
TRBD1	TRBV19	TRBJ1-1	-	CASRTGGTEAFF	TGTGCCAGTAGAACAGGGGGCACTGAAGCTTTCTTT
-	TRBV7-6	TRBJ2-3	-	CASSYAGSTDTQYF	TGTGCCAGCAGCTATGCGGGGAGCACAGATACGCAGTATTTT
-	TRBV7-6	TRBJ2-5	-	CASSLAGHGETQYF	TGTGCCAGCAGCTTAGCGGGACATGGGGAGACCCAGTACTTC
TRBD2	TRBV5-6	TRBJ2-5	-	CASSPGGWGGETQYF	TGTGCCAGCAGCCCCGGGGGATGGGGGGGAGAGACCCAGTACTTC
TRBD1	TRBV11-2	TRBJ2-7	-	CASSLTSGQGSYEQYF	TGTGCCAGCAGCTTAACTTCCGGACAGGGTTCCTACGAGCAGTACTTC
TRBD1	TRBV6-6	TRBJ1-3	-	CATRDSRVSGNTIYF	TGTGCCACCCGGGACAGTAGGGTCTCTGGAAACACCATATATTTT
-	TRBV11-1	TRBJ2-3	-	CASSLLPGSTDTQYF	TGTGCCAGCAGCTTATTACCAGGGAGCACAGATACGCAGTATTTT
-	TRBV13	TRBJ2-3	-	CASSPLLSGLEGDTQYF	TGTGCCAGCAGCCCCTTGTTAAGCGGCCTCGAAGGGGATACGCAGTATTTT
-	TRBV9	TRBJ2-5	-	CASSEDDTIQETQYF	TGTGCCAGCAGCGAGGATGACACAATCCAAGAGACCCAGTACTTC
-	TRBV6-5	TRBJ2-2	-	CASSLDSGTGELFF	TGTGCCAGCAGTCTGGATTCAGGCACCGGGGAGCTGTTTTTT
-	TRBV6-5	TRBJ2-1	-	CASTGNLNEQFF	TGTGCCAGCACCGGGAACCTCAATGAGCAGTTCTTC
TRBD2	TRBV7-9	TRBJ2-5	-	CASSPGGWETQYF	TGTGCCAGCAGCCCGGGAGGATGGGAGACCCAGTACTTC
TRBD1	TRBV6-5	TRBJ1-4	once	CASSYTGGGEKLFF	TGTGCCAGCAGTTACACAGGGGGTGGCGAAAAACTGTTTTTT
-	TRBV4-1	TRBJ2-1	-	CASSQDPGRSYNEQFF	TGCGCCAGCAGCCAAGATCCGGGTCGCTCCTACAATGAGCAGTTCTTC
TRBD1	TRBV27	TRBJ2-7	-	CASSPLGQRSYEQYF	TGTGCCAGCAGTCCCTTGGGACAGCGCTCCTACGAGCAGTACTTC
TRBD1	TRBV5-4	TRBJ1-2	few	CASRFTGGFGYTF	TGTGCCAGCAGATTTACAGGGGGCTTCGGCTACACCTTC
TRBD1	TRBV5-4	TRBJ1-1	-	CASSWVGGGEAFF	TGTGCCAGCAGCTGGGTAGGGGGCGGTGAAGCTTTCTTT
TRBD2	TRBV4-2	TRBJ2-1	-	CASSQDLGLVGDEQFF	TGTGCCAGCAGCCAGGACCTGGGACTAGTCGGCGATGAGCAGTTCTTC
TRBD1	TRBV29-1	TRBJ1-1	-	CSGAGGYNTEAFF	TGCAGCGGCGCAGGGGGTTATAACACTGAAGCTTTCTTT
-	TRBV7-6	TRBJ1-4	-	CASSLEPGADEKLFF	TGTGCCAGCAGCTTAGAGCCAGGGGCCGATGAAAAACTGTTTTTT
-	TRBV19	TRBJ2-2	-	CASRGGANTGELFF	TGTGCCAGTAGAGGAGGGGCGAACACCGGGGAGCTGTTTTTT